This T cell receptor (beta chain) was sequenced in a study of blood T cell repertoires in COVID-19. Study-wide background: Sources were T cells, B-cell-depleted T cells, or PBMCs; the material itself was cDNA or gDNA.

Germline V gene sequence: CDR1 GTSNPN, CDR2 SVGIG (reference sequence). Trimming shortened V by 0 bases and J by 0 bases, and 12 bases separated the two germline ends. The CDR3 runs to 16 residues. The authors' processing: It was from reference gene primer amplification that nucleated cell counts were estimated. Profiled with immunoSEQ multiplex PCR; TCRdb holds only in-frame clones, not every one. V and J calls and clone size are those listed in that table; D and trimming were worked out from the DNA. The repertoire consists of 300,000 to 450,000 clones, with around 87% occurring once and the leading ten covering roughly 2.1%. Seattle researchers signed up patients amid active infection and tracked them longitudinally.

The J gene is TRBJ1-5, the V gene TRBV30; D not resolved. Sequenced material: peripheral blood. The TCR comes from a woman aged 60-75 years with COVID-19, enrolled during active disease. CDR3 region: CAWSVTESYSNQPQHF. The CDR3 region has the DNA TGTGCCTGGAGTGTAACTGAGAGCTATAGCAATCAGCCCCAGCATTTT.